Each of the 2 T cell receptor beta chains below was sequenced from the same sample in a study of T cell responses to AZD1222 COVID-19 vaccine. Data came from immunoSEQ multiplex PCR; TCRdb stores just in-frame clones and leaves some out. The sample includes under 200,000 clones, 80% to 95% of them seen just once. The sample consisted of peripheral blood, taken on day 0 of AZD1222 vaccination. All receptors come from an adult in good health.

The genes are TRBV9 and TRBJ2-1, with 13 positions matching TRBD2. CDR1 is SGDLS, CDR2 YYNGEE, per germline. The CDR3 has 15 amino acids. V shed 3 bases, J shed 10 bases, and the junction held 7 bases outside the gene matches. In nucleotides, the CDR3 is TGTGCCAGCAGCGGGGGACTAGCGGGAAACTCCGAGCAGTTCTTC. Residues: CASSGGLAGNSEQFF.

This clone appeared a single time. V usage is TRBV14 and J usage is TRBJ1-2; 8 nucleotides align to TRBD1. Germline lookup yields CDR1 SGHDN and CDR2 FVKESK. J lost 5 bases, V lost 2 bases, and 13 bases had no gene match. The CDR3 loop spans 17 amino acids. The CDR3 DNA follows: TGTGCCAGCAGCCAATTACTCAGCCAGGGGGCCTCATATGGCTACACCTTC. Translating it yields CASSQLLSQGASYGYTF.